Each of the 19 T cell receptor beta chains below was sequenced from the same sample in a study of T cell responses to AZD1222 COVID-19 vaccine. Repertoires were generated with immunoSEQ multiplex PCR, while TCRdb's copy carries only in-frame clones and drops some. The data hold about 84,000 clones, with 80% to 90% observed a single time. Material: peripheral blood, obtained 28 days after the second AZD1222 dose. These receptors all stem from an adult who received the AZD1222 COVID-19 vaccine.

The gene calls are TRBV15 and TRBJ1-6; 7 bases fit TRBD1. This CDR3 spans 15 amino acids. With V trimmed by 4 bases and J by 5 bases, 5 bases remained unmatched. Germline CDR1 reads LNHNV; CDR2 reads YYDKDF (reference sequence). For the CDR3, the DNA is TGTGCCACCAGCAAGAACAGGGGCGATAATTCACCCCTCCACTTT. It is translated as CATSKNRGDNSPLHF.

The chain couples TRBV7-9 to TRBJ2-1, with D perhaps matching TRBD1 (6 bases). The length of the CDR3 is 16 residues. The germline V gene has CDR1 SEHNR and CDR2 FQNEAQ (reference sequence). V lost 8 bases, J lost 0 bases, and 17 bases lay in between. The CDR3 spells CASLGAGESSYNEQFF. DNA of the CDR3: TGTGCCAGCTTAGGGGCAGGGGAGAGCTCCTACAATGAGCAGTTCTTC.

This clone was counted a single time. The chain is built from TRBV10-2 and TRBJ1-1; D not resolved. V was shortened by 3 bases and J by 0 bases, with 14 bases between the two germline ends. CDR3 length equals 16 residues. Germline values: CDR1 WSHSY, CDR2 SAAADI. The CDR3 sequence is CASSDPQFAMNTEAFF. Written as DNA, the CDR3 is TGCGCCAGCAGTGATCCCCAGTTTGCTATGAACACTGAAGCTTTCTTT.

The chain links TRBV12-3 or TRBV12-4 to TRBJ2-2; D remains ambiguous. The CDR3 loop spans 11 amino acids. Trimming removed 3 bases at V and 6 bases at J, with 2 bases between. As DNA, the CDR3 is TGTGCCAGCAGTTTTGCCGGGGAGCTGTTTTTT. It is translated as CASSFAGELFF.

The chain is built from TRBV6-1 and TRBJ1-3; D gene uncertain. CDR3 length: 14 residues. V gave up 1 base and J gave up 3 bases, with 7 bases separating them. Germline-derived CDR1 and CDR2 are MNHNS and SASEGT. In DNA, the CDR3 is TGTGCCAGCAGTGAAGTAGTGGGTGGAAACACCATATATTTT. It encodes CASSEVVGGNTIYF.

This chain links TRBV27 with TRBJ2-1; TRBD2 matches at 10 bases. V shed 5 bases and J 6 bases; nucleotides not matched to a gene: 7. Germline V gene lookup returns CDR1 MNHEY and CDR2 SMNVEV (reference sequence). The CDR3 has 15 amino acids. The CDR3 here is CASSLSGGAGNEQFF. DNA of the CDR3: TGTGCCAGCAGTCTCAGCGGGGGGGCCGGCAATGAGCAGTTCTTC.

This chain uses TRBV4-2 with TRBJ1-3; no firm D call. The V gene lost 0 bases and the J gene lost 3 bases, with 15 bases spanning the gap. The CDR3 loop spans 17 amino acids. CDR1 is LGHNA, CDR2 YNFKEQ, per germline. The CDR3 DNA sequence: TGTGCCAGCAGCCAAGATGTCGGAGGGATGGGTGGAAACACCATATATTTT. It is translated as CASSQDVGGMGGNTIYF.

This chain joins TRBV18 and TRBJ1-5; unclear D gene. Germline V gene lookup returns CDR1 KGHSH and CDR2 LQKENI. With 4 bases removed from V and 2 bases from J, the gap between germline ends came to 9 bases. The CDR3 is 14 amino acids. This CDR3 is CASSLGAGNQPQHF. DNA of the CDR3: TGTGCCAGCTCACTGGGCGCCGGCAATCAGCCCCAGCATTTT.

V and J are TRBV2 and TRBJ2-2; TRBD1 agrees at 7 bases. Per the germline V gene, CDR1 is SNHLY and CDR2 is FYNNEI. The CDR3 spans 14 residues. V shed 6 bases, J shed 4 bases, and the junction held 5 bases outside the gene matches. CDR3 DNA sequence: TGTGCCAGCAGAAAGACAGGGCCCACCGGGGAGCTGTTTTTT. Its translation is CASRKTGPTGELFF.

The CDR3 coding sequence is TGTGCCACCAGTGATTTTGGAAGCGGGGGCCTTACCGGGGAGCTGTTTTTT. Amino acid sequence: CATSDFGSGGLTGELFF. The genes are TRBV24-1 and TRBJ2-2, with 8 bases lining up with TRBD2. CDR1 is KGHDR and CDR2 is SFDVKD in the germline V gene. This CDR3 is built from 17 residues. Trimming removed 1 base from V and 5 bases from J; junction bases left unmatched: 8.

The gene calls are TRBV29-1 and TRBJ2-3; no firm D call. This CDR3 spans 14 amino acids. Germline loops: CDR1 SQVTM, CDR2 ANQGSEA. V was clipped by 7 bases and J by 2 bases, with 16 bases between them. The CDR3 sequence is CSARVFSATDTQYF. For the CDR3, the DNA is TGCAGCGCCCGGGTATTTTCTGCCACAGATACGCAGTATTTT.

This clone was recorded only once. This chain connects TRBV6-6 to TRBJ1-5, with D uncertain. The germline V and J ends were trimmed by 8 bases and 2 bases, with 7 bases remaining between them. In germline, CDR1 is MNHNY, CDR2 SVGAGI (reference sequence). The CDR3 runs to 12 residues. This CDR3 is CASQRRNQPQHF. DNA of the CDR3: TGTGCCAGCCAACGACGCAATCAGCCCCAGCATTTT.

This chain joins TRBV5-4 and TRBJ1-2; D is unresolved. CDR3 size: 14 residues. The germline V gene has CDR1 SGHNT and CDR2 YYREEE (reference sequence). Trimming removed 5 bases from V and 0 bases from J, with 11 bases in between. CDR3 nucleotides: TGTGCCAGCAGTACCGACGGAGCTAACTATGGCTACACCTTC. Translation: CASSTDGANYGYTF.

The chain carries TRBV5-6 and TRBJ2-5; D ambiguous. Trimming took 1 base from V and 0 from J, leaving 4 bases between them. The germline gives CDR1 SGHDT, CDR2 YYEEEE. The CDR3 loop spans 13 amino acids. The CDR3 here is CASSLLYQETQYF. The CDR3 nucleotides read TGTGCCAGCAGCTTGTTGTACCAAGAGACCCAGTACTTC.

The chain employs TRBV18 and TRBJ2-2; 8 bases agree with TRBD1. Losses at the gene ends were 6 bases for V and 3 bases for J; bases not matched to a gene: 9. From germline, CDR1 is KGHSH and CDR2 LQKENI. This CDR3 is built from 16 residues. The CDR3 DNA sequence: TGTGCCAGCTCCCCAGGACAGGGTCAAGACACCGGGGAGCTGTTTTTT. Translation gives CASSPGQGQDTGELFF. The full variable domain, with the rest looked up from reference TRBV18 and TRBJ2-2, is NAGVMQNPRHLVRRRGQEARLRCSPMKGHSHVYWYRQLPEEGLKFMVYLQKENIIDESGMPKERFSAEFPKEGPSILRIQQVVRGDSAAYFCASSPGQGQDTGELFFGEGSRLTVL.

The DNA for the CDR3 is TGTGCCAGCAACTCCTGGGACAGGGATAATGAAAAACTGTTTTTT. Its translation is CASNSWDRDNEKLFF. The gene calls are TRBV6-5 and TRBJ1-4; 9 bases map to TRBD1. The germline V gene encodes CDR1 MNHEY and CDR2 SVGAGI. CDR3 length: 15 residues. The ends lost 7 bases at V and 4 bases at J; junction bases unmatched: 7.

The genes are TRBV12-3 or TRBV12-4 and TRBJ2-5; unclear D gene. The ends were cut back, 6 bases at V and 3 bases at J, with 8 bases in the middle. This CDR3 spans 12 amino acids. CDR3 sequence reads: CASRGFEETQYF. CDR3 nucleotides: TGTGCCAGCAGGGGGTTTGAAGAGACCCAGTACTTC.

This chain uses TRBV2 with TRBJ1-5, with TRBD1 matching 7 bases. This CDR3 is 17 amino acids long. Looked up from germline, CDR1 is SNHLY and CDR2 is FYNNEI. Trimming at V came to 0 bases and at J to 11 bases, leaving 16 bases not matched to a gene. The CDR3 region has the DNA TGTGCCAGCAGTGAAGCGCTTCCAGGGGGGGATCTCCTAGCCCAGCATTTT. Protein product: CASSEALPGGDLLAQHF. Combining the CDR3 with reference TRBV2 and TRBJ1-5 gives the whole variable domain EPEVTQTPSHQVTQMGQEVILRCVPISNHLYFYWYRQILGQKVEFLVSFYNNEISEKSEIFDDQFSVERPDGSNFTLKIRSTKLEDSAMYFCASSEALPGGDLLAQHFGDGTRLSIL.

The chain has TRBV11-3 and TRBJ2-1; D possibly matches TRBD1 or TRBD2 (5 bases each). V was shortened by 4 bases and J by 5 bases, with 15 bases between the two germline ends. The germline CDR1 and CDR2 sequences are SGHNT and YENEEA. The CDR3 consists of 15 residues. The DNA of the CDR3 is TGTGCCAGCAGCTCATCACGGGACGCCGACAATGAGCAGTTCTTC. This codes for CASSSSRDADNEQFF.